This T cell receptor beta chain was sequenced during a study of blood T cell repertoires in COVID-19. Looking at the study overall: Donors in the United States, Italy and Spain gave samples during acute or convalescent COVID-19.

CDR3 size: 14 residues. Looked up from germline, CDR1 is SEHNR and CDR2 is FQNEAQ (reference sequence). Between the trimmed V and J ends, which lost 5 bases and 7 bases, there was a span of 12 bases. Patients of the Seattle cohort, enrolled during active infection, were followed longitudinally. Per the original data handling: Quantification of nucleated cells was approximated via reference gene primer amplification. TCRdb keeps only in-frame clones here, not all; method: immunoSEQ multiplex PCR. The DNA gave D and trimming, while V, J and clone size come from that table. The table lists about 280,000 clones, 89% of them singletons.

The sequence was collected from a woman aged 25 to 45 with COVID-19, enrolled during active disease. The chain combines TRBV7-9 with TRBJ1-6, with TRBD1 as a possible D gene (6 bases). The material sequenced was peripheral blood. The CDR3 DNA follows: TGTGCCAGCAGCCGGGAGGGGGGCAATTCACCCCTCCACTTT. Its protein is CASSREGGNSPLHF.